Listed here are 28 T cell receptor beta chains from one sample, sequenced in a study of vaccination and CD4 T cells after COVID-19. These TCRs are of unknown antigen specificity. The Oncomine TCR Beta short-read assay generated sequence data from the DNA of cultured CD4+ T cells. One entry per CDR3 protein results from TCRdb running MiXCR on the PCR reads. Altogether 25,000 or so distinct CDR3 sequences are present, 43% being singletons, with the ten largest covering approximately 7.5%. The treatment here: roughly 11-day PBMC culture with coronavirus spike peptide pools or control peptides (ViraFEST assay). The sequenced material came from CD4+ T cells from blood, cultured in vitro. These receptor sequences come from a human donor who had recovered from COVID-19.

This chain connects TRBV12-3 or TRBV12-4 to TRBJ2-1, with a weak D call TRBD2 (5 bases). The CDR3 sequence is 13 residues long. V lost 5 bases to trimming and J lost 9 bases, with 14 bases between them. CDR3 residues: CASSPGLFGEQFF. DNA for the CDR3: TGTGCCAGCAGTCCAGGACTTTTTGGTGAGCAGTTCTTC.

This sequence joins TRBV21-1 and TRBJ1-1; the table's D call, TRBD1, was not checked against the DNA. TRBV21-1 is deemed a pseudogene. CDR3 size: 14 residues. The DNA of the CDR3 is TGTGCCAGCAGCAAAAGGGGTATGCACACTGAAGCTTTCTTT. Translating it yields CASSKRGMHTEAFF.

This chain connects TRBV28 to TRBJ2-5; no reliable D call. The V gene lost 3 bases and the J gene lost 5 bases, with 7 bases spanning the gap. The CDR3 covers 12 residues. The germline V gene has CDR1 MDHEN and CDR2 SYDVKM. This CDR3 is CASSFLHETQYF. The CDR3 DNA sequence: TGTGCCAGCAGTTTTCTACATGAGACCCAGTACTTC.

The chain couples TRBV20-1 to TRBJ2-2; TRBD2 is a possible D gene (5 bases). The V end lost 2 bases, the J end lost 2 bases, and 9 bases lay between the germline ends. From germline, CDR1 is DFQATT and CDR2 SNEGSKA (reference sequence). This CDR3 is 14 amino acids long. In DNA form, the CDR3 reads TGCAGTGCTAGAAAGGACTCTAACACCGGGGAGCTGTTTTTT. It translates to CSARKDSNTGELFF.

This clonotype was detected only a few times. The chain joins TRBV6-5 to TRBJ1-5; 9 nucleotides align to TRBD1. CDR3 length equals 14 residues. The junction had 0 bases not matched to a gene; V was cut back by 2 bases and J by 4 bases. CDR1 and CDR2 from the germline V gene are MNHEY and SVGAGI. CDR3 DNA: TGTGCCAGCAGTTACGGGACAGGGAATCAGCCCCAGCATTTT. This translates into CASSYGTGNQPQHF.

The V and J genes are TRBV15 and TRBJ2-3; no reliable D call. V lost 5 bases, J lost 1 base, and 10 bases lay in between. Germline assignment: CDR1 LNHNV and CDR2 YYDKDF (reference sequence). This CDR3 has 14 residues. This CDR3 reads CATSLLHRTDTQYF. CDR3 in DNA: TGTGCCACCAGCCTACTACATCGCACAGATACGCAGTATTTT.

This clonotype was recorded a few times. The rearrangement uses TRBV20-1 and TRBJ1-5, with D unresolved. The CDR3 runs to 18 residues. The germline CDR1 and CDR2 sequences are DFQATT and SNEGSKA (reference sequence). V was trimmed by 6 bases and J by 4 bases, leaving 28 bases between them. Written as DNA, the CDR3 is TGCAGTGCCACGAGGTCCGTCGGTGGCCGGGTGGGGAATCAGCCCCAGCATTTT. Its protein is CSATRSVGGRVGNQPQHF.

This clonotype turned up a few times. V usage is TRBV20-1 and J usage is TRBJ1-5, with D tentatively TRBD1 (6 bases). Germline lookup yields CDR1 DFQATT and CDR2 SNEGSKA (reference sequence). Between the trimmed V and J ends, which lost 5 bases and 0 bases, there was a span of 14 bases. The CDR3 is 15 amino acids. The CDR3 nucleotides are TGCAGTGCTCTAGGACAGTTCTATAGCAATCAGCCCCAGCATTTT. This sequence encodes CSALGQFYSNQPQHF.

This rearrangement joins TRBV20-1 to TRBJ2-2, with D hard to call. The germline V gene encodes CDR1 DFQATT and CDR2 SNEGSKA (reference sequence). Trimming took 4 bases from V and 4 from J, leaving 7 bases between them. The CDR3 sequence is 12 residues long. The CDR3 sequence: CSAKTGTGELFF. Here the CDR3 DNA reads TGCAGTGCTAAGACCGGCACCGGGGAGCTGTTTTTT.

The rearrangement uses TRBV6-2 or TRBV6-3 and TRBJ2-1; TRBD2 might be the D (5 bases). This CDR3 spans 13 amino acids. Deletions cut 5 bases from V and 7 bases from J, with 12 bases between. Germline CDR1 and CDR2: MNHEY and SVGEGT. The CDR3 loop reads CASSPHSGNEQFF. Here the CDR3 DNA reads TGTGCCAGCAGTCCCCACAGCGGAAATGAGCAGTTCTTC.

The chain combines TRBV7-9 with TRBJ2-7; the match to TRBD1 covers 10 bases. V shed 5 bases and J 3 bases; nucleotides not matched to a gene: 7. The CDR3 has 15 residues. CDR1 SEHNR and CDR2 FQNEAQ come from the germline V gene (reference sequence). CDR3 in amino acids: CASSQSGTGVYEQYF. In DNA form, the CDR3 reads TGTGCCAGCAGCCAATCCGGGACAGGGGTCTACGAGCAGTACTTC.

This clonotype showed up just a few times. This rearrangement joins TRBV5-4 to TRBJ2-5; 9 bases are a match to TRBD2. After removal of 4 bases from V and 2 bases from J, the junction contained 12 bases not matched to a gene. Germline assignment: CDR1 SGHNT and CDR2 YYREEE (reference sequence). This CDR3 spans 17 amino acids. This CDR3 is CASSLMTSGDYQETQYF. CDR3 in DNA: TGTGCCAGCAGCCTAATGACTAGCGGAGATTATCAAGAGACCCAGTACTTC.

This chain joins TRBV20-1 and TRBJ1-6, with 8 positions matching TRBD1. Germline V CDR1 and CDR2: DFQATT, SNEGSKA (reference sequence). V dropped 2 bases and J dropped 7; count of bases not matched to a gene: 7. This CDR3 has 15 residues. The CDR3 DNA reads TGCAGTGCTAGAAACTCGGACAGGGCCAATTCACCCCTCCACTTT. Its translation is CSARNSDRANSPLHF.

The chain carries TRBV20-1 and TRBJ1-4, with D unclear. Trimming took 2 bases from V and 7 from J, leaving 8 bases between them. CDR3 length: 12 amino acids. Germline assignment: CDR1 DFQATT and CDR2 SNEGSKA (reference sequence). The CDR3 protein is CSARLDREKLFF. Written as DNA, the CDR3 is TGCAGTGCTAGATTAGACCGTGAAAAACTGTTTTTT.

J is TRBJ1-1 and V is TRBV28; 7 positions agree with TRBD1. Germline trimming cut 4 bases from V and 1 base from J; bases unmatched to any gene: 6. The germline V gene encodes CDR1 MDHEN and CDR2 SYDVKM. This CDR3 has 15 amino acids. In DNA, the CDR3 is TGTGCCAGCAGTTCTTCTTGGACAGGGAACACTGAAGCTTTCTTT. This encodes CASSSSWTGNTEAFF. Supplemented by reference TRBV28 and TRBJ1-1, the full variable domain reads DVKVTQSSRYLVKRTGEKVFLECVQDMDHENMFWYRQDPGLGLRLIYFSYDVKMKEKGDIPEGYSVSREKKERFSLILESASTNQTSMYLCASSSSWTGNTEAFFGQGTRLTVV.

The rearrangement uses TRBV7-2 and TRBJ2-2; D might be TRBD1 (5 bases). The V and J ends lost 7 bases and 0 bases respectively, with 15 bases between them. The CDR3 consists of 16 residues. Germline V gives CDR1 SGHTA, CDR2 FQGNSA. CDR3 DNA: TGTGCCAGCAACATACACAGGAATTCGAACACCGGGGAGCTGTTTTTT. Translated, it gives CASNIHRNSNTGELFF. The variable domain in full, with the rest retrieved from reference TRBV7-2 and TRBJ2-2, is GAGVSQSPSNKVTEKGKDVELRCDPISGHTALYWYRQSLGQGLEFLIYFQGNSAPDKSGLPSDRFSAERTGGSVSTLTIQRTQQEDSAVYLCASNIHRNSNTGELFFGEGSRLTVL.

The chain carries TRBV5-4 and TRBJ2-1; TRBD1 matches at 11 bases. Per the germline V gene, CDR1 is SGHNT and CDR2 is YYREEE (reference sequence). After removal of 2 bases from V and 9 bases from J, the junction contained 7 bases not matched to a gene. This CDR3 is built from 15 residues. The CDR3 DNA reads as TGTGCCAGCAGCTTTACGGACAGGGGGCGCAGTGAGCAGTTCTTC. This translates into CASSFTDRGRSEQFF.

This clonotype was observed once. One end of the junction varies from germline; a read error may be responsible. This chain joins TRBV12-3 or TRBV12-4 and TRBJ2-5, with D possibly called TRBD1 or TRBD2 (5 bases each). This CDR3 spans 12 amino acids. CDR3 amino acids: CASSLGTETQYF. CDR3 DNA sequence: TGTGCCAGCAGCTTAGGGACGGAGACCCAGTACTTC.

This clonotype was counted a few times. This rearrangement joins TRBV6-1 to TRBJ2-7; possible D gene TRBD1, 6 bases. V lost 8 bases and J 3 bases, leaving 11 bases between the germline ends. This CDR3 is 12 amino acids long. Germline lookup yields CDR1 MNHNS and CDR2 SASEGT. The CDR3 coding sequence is TGTGCCAGCGGAGCAGGGGACTACGAGCAGTACTTC. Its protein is CASGAGDYEQYF.

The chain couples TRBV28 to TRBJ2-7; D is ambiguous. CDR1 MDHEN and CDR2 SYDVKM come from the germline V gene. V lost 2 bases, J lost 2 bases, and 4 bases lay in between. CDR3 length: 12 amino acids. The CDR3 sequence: CASSLGTYEQYF. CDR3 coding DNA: TGTGCCAGCAGTTTAGGGACCTACGAGCAGTACTTC.

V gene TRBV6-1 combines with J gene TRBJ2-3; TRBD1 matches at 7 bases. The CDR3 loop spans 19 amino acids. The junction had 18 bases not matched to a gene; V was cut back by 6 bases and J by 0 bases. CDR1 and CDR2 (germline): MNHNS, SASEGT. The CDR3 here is CASSLSPSGTVTSTDTQYF. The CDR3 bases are TGTGCCAGCAGCCTCTCGCCCTCCGGGACAGTTACGAGCACAGATACGCAGTATTTT.

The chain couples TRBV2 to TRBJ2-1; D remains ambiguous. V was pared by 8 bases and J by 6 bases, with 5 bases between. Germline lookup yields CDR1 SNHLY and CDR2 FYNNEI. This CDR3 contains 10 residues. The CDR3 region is CASLLNEQFF. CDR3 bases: TGTGCCAGCCTTCTCAATGAGCAGTTCTTC.

DNA of the CDR3: TGCAGTGCCGGGACAGGGGGAACGGACTATGGCTACACCTTC. It encodes CSAGTGGTDYGYTF. The chain links TRBV20-1 to TRBJ1-2; 11 bases are a match to TRBD1. The V segment lost 6 bases and the J segment 3 bases; nucleotides outside the gene matches: 6. The CDR3 is 14 residues long. The V gene's germline CDR1 is DFQATT and CDR2 SNEGSKA (reference sequence).

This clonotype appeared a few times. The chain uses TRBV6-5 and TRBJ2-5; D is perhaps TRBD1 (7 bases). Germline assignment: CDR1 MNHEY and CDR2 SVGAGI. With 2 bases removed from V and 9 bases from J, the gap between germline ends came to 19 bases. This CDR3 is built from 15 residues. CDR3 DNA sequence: TGTGCCAGCAGTTACGCGGGACAGCCCCCCGGGGCCCAGTACTTC. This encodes CASSYAGQPPGAQYF.

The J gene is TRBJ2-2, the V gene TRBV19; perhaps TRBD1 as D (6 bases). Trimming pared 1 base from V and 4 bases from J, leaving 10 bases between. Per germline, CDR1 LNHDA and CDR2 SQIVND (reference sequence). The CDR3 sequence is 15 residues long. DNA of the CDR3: TGTGCCAGTAGTATAGGGGGGCAGGGCACCGGGGAGCTGTTTTTT. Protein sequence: CASSIGGQGTGELFF.

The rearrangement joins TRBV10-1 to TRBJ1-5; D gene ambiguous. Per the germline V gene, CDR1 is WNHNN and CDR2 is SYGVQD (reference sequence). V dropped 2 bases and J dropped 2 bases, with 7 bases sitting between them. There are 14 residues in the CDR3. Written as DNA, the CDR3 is TGCGCCAGCAGTGAGGGTTCCGGCAATCAGCCCCAGCATTTT. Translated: CASSEGSGNQPQHF.

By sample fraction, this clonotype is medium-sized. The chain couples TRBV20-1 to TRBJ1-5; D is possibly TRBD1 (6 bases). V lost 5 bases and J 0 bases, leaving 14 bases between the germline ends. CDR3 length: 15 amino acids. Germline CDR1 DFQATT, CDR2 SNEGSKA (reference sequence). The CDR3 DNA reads TGCAGTGCTGGGGGGGGCGCTTATAGCAATCAGCCCCAGCATTTT. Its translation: CSAGGGAYSNQPQHF.

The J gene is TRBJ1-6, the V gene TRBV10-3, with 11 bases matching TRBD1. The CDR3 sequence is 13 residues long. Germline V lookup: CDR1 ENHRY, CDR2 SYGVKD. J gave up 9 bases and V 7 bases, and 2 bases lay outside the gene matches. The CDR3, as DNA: TGTGCCATCACCGGGACAGGGGGTTCACCCCTCCACTTT. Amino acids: CAITGTGGSPLHF.